Included here is one TCR beta chain sequence, with context. Antigen specificity is unknown. This may stem from a read error, because a much larger clone lies one nucleotide away. V trimming: 2 bases; J trimming: 4 bases; junction bases outside the gene matches: 10. This CDR3 is 17 amino acids long. The germline V gene has CDR1 SGHRS and CDR2 YFSETQ. This sample is drawn from a study of CD8+CD57+ T cells in acquired aplastic anemia. Study-wide context: Across the sorted CD4+ and CD8+ cells, DNA amounts averaged about 3 ug. Study-level points and caveats: Patients and controls were found to share fewer than 35 CD8+ CDR3 sequences. In CD8+ cells, Simpson's diversity showed no significant difference between patients and controls.

Before being chosen for sequencing, patients had shown CD8+CD57+ cell expansion by flow cytometry. Severe acquired aplastic anemia affected all patients. Genomic DNA constituted the template upon which TCR beta VDJ and CDR3 profiling was performed. TCRdb independently ran MiXCR on the reads; one entry per CDR3 protein. In the table there are about 240,000 distinct CDR3 sequences, approximately 50% of which are singletons. The sequence was obtained from a human donor with aplastic anemia. V and J are TRBV5-1 and TRBJ2-1; 9 positions agree with TRBD2. Sequenced input: sorted CD4+, CD8+, or CD8+CD57+ T cells (not recorded which) from PBMCs. The chain's CDR3 is CASSFGIAGAEYNEQFF. CDR3 nucleotide sequence: TGCGCCAGCAGCTTCGGGATAGCGGGAGCCGAGTACAATGAGCAGTTCTTC.